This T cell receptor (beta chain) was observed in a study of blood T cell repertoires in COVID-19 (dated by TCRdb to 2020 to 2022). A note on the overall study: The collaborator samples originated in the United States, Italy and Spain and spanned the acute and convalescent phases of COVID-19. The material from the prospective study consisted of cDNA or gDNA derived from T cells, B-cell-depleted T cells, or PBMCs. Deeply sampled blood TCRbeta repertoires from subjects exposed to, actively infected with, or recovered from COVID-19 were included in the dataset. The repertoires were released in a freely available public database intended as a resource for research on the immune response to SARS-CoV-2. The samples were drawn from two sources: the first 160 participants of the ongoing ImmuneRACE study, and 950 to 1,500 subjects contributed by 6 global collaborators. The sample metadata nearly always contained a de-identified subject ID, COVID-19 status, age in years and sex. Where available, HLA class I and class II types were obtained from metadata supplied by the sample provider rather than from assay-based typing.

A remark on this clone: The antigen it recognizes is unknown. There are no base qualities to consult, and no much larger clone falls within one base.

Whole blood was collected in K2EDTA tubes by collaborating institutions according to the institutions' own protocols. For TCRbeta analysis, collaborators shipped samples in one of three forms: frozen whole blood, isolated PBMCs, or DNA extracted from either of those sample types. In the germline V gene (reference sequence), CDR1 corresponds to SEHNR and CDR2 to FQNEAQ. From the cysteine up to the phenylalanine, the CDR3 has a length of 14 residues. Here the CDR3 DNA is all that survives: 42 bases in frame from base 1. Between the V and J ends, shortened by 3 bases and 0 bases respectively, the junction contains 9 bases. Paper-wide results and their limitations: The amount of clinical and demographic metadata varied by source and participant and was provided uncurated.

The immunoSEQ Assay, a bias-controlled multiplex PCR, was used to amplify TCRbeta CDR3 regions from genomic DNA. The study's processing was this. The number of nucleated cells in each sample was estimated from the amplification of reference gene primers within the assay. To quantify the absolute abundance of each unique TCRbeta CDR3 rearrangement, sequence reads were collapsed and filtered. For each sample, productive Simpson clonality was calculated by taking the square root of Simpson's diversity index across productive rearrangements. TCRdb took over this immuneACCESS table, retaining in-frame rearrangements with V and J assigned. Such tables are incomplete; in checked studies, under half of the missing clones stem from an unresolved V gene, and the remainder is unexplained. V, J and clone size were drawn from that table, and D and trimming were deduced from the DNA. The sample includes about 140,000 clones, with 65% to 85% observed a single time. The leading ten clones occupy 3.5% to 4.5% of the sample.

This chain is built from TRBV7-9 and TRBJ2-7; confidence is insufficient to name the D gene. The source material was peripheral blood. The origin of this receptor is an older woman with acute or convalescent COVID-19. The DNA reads TGTGCCAGCAGCTTGACTGGAAACTCCTACGAGCAGTACTTC. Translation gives CASSLTGNSYEQYF.